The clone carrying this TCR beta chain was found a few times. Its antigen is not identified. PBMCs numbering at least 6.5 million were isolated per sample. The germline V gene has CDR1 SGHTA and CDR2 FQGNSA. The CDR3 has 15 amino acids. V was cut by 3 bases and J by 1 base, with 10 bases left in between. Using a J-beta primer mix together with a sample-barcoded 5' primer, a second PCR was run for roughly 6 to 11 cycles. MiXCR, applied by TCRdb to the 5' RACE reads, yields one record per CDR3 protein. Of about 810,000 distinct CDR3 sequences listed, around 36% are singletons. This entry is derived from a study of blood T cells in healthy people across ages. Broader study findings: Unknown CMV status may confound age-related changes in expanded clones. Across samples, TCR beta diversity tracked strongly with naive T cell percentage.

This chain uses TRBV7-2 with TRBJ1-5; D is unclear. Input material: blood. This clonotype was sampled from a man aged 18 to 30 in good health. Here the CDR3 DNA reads TGTGCCAGCAGCTTCTACGCACGCAGCAATCAGCCCCAGCATTTT. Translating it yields CASSFYARSNQPQHF.